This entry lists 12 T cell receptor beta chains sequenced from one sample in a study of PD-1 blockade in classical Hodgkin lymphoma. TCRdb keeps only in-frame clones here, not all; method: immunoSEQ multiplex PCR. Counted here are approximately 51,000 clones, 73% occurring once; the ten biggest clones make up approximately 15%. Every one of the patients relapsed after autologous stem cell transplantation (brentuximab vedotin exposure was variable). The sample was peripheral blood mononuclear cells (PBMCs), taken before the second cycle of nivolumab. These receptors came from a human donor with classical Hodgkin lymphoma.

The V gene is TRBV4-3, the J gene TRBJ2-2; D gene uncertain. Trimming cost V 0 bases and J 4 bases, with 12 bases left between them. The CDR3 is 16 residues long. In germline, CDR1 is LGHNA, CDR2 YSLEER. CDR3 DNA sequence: TGCGCCAGCAGCCAAGATAAGACTGACCGCACCGGGGAGCTGTTTTTT. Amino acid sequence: CASSQDKTDRTGELFF.

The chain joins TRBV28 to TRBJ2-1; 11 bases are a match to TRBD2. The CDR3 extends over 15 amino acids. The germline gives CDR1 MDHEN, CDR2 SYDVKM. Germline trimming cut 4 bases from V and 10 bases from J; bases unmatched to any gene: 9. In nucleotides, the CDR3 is TGTGCCAGCAGTTCTATAGCGGGAGGGCGGGGCGAGCAGTTCTTC. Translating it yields CASSSIAGGRGEQFF. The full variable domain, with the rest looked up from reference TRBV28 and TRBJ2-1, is DVKVTQSSRYLVKRTGEKVFLECVQDMDHENMFWYRQDPGLGLRLIYFSYDVKMKEKGDIPEGYSVSREKKERFSLILESASTNQTSMYLCASSSIAGGRGEQFFGPGTRLTVL.

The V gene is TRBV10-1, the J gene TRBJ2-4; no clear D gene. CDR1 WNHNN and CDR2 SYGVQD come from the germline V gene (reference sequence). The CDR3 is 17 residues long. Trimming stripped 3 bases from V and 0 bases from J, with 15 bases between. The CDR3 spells CASSETRGSLAKNIQYF. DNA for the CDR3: TGCGCCAGCAGTGAAACCCGTGGCAGTTTAGCCAAAAACATTCAGTACTTC.

The CDR3 is CASSPTTRSESYTF. The CDR3 bases are TGTGCCAGCTCCCCTACCACACGATCTGAGAGCTACACCTTC. The chain combines TRBV18 with TRBJ1-2; no clear D gene. Trimming removed 6 bases from V and 9 bases from J, with 20 bases in between. CDR3 size: 14 residues. Germline V gene data show CDR1 as KGHSH and CDR2 as LQKENI.

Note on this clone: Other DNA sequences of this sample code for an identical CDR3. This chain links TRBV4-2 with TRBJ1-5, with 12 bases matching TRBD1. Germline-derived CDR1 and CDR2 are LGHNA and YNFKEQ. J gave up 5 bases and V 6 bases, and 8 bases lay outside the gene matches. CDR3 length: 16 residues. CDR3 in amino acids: CASSHLGTGGDQPQHF. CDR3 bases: TGTGCCAGCAGTCACCTTGGGACAGGGGGCGATCAGCCCCAGCATTTT.

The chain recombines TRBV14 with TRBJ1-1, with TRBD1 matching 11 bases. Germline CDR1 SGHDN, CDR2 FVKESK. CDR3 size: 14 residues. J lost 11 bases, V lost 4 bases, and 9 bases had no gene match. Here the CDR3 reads CASSLGGQGAGAFF. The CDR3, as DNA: TGTGCCAGCAGCCTCGGCGGACAGGGGGCCGGGGCTTTCTTT.

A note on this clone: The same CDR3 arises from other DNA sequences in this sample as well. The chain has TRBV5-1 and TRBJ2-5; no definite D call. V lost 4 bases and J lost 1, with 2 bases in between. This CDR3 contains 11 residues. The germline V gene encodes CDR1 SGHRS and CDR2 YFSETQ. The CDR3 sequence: CASSLQETQYF. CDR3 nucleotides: TGCGCCAGCAGCCTCCAAGAGACCCAGTACTTC.

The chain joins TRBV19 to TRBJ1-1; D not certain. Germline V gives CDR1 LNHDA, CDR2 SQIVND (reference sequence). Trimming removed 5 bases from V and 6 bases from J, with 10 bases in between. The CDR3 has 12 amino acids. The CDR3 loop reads CASSVRYSEAFF. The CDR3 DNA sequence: TGTGCCAGTAGTGTAAGGTACTCTGAAGCTTTCTTT. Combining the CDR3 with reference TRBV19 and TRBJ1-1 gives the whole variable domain DGGITQSPKYLFRKEGQNVTLSCEQNLNHDAMYWYRQDPGQGLRLIYYSQIVNDFQKGDIAEGYSVSREKKESFPLTVTSAQKNPTAFYLCASSVRYSEAFFGQGTRLTVV.

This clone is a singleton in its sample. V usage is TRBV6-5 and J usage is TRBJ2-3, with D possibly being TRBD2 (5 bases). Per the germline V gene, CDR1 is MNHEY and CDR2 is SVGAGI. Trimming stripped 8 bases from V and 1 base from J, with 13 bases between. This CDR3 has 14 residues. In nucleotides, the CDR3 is TGTGCCAGCGGGTTGACGGAGGGCACAGATACGCAGTATTTT. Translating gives CASGLTEGTDTQYF.

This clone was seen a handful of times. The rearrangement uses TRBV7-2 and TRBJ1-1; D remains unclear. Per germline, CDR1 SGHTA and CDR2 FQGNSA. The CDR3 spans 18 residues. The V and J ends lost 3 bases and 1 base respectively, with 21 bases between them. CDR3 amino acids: CASSLDRTIPNSNTEAFF. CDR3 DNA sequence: TGTGCCAGCAGCTTGGACCGAACCATCCCAAACTCGAACACTGAAGCTTTCTTT.

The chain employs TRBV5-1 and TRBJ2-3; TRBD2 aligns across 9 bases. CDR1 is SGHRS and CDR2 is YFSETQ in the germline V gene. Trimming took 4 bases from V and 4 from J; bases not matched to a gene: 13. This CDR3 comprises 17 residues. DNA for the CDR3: TGCGCCAGCAGCCTTAGGACTAGCGCCTTGTATCCAGATACGCAGTATTTT. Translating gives CASSLRTSALYPDTQYF. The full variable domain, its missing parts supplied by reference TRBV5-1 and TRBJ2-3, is KAGVTQTPRYLIKTRGQQVTLSCSPISGHRSVSWYQQTPGQGLQFLFEYFSETQRNKGNFPGRFSGRQFSNSRSEMNVSTLELGDSALYLCASSLRTSALYPDTQYFGPGTRLTVL.

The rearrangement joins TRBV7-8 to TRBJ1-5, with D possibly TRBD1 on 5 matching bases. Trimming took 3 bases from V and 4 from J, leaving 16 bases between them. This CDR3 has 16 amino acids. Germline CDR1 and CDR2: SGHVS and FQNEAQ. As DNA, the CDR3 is TGTGCCAGCAGCTTGGGTCAGGGATTTCCAAATCAGCCCCAGCATTTT. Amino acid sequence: CASSLGQGFPNQPQHF.